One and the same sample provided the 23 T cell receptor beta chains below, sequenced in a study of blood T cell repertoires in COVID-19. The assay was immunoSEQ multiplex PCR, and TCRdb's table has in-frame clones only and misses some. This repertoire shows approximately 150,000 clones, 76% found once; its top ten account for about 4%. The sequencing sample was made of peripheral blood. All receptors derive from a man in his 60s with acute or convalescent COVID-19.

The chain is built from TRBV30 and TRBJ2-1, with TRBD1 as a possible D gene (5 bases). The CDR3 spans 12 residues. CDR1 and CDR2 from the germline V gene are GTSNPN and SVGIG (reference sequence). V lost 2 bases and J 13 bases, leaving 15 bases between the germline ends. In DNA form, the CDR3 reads TGTGCCTGGAGTCCGCTTTCAGGGCACCAGTTCTTC. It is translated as CAWSPLSGHQFF.

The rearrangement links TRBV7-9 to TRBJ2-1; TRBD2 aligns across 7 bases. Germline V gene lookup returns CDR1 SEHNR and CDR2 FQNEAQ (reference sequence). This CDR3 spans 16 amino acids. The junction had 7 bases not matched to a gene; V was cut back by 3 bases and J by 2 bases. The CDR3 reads CASSFTVREAYNEQFF. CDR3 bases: TGTGCCAGCAGCTTTACGGTACGGGAGGCCTACAATGAGCAGTTCTTC.

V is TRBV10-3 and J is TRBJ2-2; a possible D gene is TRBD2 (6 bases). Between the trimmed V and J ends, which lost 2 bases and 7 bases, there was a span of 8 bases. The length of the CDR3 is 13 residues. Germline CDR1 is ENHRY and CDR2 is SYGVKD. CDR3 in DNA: TGTGCCATCAGTGAGCGGGAGAACGGGGAGCTGTTTTTT. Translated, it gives CAISERENGELFF.

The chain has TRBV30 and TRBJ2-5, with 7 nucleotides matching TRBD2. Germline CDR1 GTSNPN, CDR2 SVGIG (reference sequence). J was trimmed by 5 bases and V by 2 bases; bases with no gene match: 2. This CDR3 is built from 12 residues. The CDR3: CAWSREGETQYF. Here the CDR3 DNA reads TGTGCCTGGAGTAGGGAGGGGGAGACCCAGTACTTC.

CDR3 in DNA: TGCGCCATCGAAACCGGGAGGGCCCGGGACACCGGGGAGCTGTTTTTT. Translating it yields CAIETGRARDTGELFF. V usage is TRBV23-1 and J usage is TRBJ2-2, with 8 positions matching TRBD2. TRBV23-1 qualifies as an ORF whose function is uncertain. J was trimmed by 3 bases and V by 10 bases; bases with no gene match: 13. The CDR3 extends over 16 amino acids.

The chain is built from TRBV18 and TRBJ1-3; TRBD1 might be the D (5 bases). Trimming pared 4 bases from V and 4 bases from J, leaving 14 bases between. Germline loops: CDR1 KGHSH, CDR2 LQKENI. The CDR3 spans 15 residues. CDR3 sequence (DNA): TGTGCCAGCTCACGGAACCAGGGTGCGGGAAACACCATATATTTT. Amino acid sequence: CASSRNQGAGNTIYF.

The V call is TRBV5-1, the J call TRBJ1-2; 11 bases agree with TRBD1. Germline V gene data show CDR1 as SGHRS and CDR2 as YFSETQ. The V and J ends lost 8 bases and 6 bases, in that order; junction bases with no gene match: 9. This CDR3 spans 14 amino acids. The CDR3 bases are TGCGCCAGTAGGATAGGACAGGGGGCGCATGGCTACACCTTC. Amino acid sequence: CASRIGQGAHGYTF. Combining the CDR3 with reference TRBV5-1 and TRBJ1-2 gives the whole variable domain KAGVTQTPRYLIKTRGQQVTLSCSPISGHRSVSWYQQTPGQGLQFLFEYFSETQRNKGNFPGRFSGRQFSNSRSEMNVSTLELGDSALYLCASRIGQGAHGYTFGSGTRLTVV.

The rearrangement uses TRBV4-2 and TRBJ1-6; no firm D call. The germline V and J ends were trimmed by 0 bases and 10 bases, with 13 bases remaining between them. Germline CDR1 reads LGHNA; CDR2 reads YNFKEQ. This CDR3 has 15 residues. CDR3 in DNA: TGTGCCAGCAGCCAAGAATTCCGATTGGAGTCACCCCTCCACTTT. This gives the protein CASSQEFRLESPLHF.

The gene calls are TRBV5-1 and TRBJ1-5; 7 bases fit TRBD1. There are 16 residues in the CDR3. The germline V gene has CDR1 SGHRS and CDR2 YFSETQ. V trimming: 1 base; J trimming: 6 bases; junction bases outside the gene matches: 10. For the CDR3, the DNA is TGCGCCAGCAGCTTGATCGGAACAGGGGCTGGTCAGCCCCAGCATTTT. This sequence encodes CASSLIGTGAGQPQHF.

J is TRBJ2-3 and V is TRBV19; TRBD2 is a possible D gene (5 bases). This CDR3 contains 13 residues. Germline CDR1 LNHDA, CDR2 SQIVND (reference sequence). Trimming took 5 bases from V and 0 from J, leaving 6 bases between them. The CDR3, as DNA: TGTGCCAGTAGTTGGACTAGCACAGATACGCAGTATTTT. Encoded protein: CASSWTSTDTQYF. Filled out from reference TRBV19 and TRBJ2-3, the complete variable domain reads DGGITQSPKYLFRKEGQNVTLSCEQNLNHDAMYWYRQDPGQGLRLIYYSQIVNDFQKGDIAEGYSVSREKKESFPLTVTSAQKNPTAFYLCASSWTSTDTQYFGPGTRLTVL.

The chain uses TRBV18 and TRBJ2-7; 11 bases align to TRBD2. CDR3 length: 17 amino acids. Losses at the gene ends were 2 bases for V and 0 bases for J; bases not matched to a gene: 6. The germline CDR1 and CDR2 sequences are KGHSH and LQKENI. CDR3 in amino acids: CASSPAGTSGSSYEQYF. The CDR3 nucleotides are TGTGCCAGCTCACCAGCCGGGACTAGCGGAAGCTCCTACGAGCAGTACTTC.

The CDR3 nucleotides are TGTGCCAGCACCGGGACAGCTAACTATGGCTACACCTTC. Amino acids: CASTGTANYGYTF. The V gene is TRBV2, the J gene TRBJ1-2; 7 bases fit TRBD1. Trimming took 7 bases from V and 0 from J; bases not matched to a gene: 2. The CDR3 contains 13 residues. The germline gives CDR1 SNHLY, CDR2 FYNNEI.

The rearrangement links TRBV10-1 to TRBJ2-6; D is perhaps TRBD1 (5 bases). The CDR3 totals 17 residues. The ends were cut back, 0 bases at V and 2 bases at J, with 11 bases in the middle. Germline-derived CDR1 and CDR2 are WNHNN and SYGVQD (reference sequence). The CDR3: CASSESISRAGANVLTF. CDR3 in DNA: TGCGCCAGCAGTGAGTCGATATCCAGGGCTGGGGCCAACGTCCTGACTTTC.

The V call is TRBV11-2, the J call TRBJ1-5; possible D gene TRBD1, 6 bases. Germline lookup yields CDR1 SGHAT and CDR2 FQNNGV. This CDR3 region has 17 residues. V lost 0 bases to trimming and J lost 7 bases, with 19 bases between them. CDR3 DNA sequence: TGTGCCAGCAGCTTAGACGGGCAGACAGGCGGGTGGCAGCCCCAGCATTTT. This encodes CASSLDGQTGGWQPQHF.

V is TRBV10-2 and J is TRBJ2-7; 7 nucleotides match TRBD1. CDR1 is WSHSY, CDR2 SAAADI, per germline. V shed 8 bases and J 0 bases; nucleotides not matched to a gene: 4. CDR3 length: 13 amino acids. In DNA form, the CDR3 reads TGCGCCAGCTGGGGACAGCCCTCCTACGAGCAGTACTTC. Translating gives CASWGQPSYEQYF.

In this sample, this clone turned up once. The CDR3 spells CASMPGQGISGANVLTF. The CDR3 DNA reads TGTGCCAGTATGCCGGGACAGGGGATCTCTGGGGCCAACGTCCTGACTTTC. V usage is TRBV3-1 (or the pseudogene TRBV3-2) and J usage is TRBJ2-6; 10 bases fit TRBD1. V lost 9 bases to trimming and J lost 0 bases; unmatched junction nucleotides: 8. CDR1 LGHDT and CDR2 YNNKEL come from the germline V gene (reference sequence). The CDR3 spans 17 residues.

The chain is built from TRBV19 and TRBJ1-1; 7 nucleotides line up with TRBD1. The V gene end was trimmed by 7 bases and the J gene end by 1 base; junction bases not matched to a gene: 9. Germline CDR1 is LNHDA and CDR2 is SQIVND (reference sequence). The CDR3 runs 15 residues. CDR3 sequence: CASTNRGERNTEAFF. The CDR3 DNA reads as TGTGCCAGTACTAACAGGGGAGAAAGGAACACTGAAGCTTTCTTT.

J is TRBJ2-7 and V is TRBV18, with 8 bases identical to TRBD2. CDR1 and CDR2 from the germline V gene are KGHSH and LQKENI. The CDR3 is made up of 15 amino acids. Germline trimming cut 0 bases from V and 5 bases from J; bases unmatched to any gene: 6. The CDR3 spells CASSPPTSGQHEQYF. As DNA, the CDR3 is TGTGCCAGCTCACCACCTACTAGCGGACAACACGAGCAGTACTTC. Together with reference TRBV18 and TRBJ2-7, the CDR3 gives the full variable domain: NAGVMQNPRHLVRRRGQEARLRCSPMKGHSHVYWYRQLPEEGLKFMVYLQKENIIDESGMPKERFSAEFPKEGPSILRIQQVVRGDSAAYFCASSPPTSGQHEQYFGPGTRLTVT.

CDR3 DNA sequence: TGTGCCAGCAGTGCCGGACAGGGGCTCGGAAACACCATATATTTT. Translated, it gives CASSAGQGLGNTIYF. The V gene is TRBV2, the J gene TRBJ1-3, with 9 bases fitting TRBD1. This CDR3 region has 15 residues. V lost 4 bases, J lost 4 bases, and 5 bases stayed unmatched. Per germline, CDR1 SNHLY and CDR2 FYNNEI.

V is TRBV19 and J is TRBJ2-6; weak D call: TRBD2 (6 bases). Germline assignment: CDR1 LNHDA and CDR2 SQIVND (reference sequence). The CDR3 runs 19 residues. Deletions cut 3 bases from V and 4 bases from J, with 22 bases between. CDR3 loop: CASSMAVGGFYEGANVLTF. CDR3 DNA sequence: TGTGCCAGTAGTATGGCGGTTGGAGGGTTTTATGAGGGGGCCAACGTCCTGACTTTC. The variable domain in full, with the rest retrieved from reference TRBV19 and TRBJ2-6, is DGGITQSPKYLFRKEGQNVTLSCEQNLNHDAMYWYRQDPGQGLRLIYYSQIVNDFQKGDIAEGYSVSREKKESFPLTVTSAQKNPTAFYLCASSMAVGGFYEGANVLTFGAGSRLTVL.

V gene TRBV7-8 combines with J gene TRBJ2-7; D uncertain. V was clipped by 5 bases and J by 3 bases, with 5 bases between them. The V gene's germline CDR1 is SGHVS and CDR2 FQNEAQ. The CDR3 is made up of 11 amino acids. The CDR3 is CASSTYYEQYF. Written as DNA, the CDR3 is TGTGCCAGCAGCACCTACTACGAGCAGTACTTC.

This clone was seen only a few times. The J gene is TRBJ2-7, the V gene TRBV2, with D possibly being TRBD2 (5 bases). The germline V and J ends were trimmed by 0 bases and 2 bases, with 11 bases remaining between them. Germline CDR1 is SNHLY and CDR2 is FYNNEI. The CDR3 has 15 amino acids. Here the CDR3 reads CASSEASLRAYEQYF. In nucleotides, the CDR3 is TGTGCCAGCAGTGAAGCGTCCCTGCGGGCCTACGAGCAGTACTTC.

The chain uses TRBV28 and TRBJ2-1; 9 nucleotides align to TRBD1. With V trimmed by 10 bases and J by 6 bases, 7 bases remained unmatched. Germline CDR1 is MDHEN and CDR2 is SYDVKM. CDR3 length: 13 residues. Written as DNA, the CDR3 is TGTGCCACCCTGGACAGGGGAGGCAATGAGCAGTTCTTC. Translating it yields CATLDRGGNEQFF.